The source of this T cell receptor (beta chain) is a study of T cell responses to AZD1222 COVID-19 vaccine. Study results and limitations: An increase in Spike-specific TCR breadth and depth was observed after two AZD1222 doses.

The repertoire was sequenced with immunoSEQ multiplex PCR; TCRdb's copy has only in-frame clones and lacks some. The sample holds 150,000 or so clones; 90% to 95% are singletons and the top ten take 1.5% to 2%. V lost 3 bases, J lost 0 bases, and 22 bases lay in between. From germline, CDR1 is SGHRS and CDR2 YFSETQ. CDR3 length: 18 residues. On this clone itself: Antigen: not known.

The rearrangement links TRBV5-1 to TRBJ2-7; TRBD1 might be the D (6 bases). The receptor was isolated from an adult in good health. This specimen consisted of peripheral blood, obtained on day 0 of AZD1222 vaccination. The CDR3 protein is CASSYVVGGAQSSYEQYF. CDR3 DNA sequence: TGCGCCAGCAGCTATGTGGTTGGGGGCGCGCAAAGCTCCTACGAGCAGTACTTC.